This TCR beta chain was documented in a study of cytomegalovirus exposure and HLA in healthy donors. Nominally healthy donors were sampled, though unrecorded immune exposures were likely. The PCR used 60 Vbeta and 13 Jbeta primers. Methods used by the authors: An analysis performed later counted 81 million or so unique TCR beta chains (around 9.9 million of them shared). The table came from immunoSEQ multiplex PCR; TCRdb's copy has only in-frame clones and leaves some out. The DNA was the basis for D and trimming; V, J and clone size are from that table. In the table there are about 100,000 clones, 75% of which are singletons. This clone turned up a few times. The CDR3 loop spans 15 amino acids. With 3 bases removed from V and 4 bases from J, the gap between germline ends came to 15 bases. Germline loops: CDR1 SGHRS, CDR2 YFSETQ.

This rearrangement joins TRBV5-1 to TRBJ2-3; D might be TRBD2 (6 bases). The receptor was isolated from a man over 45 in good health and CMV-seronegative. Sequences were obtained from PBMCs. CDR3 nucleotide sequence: TGCGCCAGCAGCTCATACTCCCCGGGGGCAGATACGCAGTATTTT. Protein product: CASSSYSPGADTQYF.